Each of the 5 T cell receptor beta chains below was sequenced from the same sample in a study of blood T cells in healthy people across ages. A second PCR of roughly 7 to 11 cycles used a sample-barcoded 5' primer and a J-beta primer mix. Each CDR3 protein is one row after TCRdb ran MiXCR on the 5' RACE reads. This table holds 720,000 or so distinct CDR3 sequences, 35% to 50% found once. The sequenced sample was blood. The origin of the receptors is a man aged 80 or over in good health.

The chain uses TRBV6-2 or TRBV6-3 and TRBJ1-5, with D perhaps TRBD1 (6 bases). The length of the CDR3 is 17 residues. V was pared by 6 bases and J by 1 base, with 19 bases between. Germline loops: CDR1 MNHEY, CDR2 SVGEGT. CDR3 DNA: TGTGCCAGCAGCTACCTGTCGGGACATATAAGCAATCAGCCCCAGCATTTT. Its translation is CASSYLSGHISNQPQHF.

For this clonotype: Germline is not matched at one junction end, which may reflect a read error. CDR3 coding DNA: TGTACCAGCAGTCGGGACAGACCATTCTACGAGCAGTACTTC. Translating it yields CTSSRDRPFYEQYF. The chain combines TRBV27 with TRBJ2-4, with TRBD1 identical over 7 bases. The assigned J gene may be wrong: the sequence end matches TRBJ2-7 better. Germline V gene lookup returns CDR1 MNHEY and CDR2 SMNVEV (reference sequence). The CDR3 sequence is 14 residues long.

This clonotype was seen a handful of times. The CDR3 sequence: CASSLMATGTYEQYF. The CDR3 region has the DNA TGTGCCAGCAGCTTAATGGCTACCGGGACCTACGAGCAGTACTTC. The chain carries TRBV7-9 and TRBJ2-7; TRBD2 is a possible D gene (5 bases). Trimming took off 2 bases at V and 2 bases at J, with 13 bases between the two ends. The CDR3 spans 15 residues. Germline V CDR1 and CDR2: SEHNR, FQNEAQ (reference sequence).

This clonotype was picked up a small number of times. This chain joins TRBV2 and TRBJ1-4; D is uncertain. CDR3 length equals 13 residues. Germline-derived CDR1 and CDR2 are SNHLY and FYNNEI. Trimming shortened V by 4 bases and J by 5 bases, and 8 bases separated the two germline ends. The CDR3 DNA follows: TGTGCCAGCAGTGCTAACTCGAATGAAAAACTGTTTTTT. It is translated as CASSANSNEKLFF.

This clonotype showed up many times. This rearrangement joins TRBV2 to TRBJ2-6; D not certain. The ends were cut back, 8 bases at V and 0 bases at J, with 20 bases in the middle. The CDR3 has 18 amino acids. Germline V gene sequence: CDR1 SNHLY, CDR2 FYNNEI. The CDR3 nucleotides are TGTGCCAGCCAAACCGGAAACAGATTCCTCTCTGGGGCCAACGTCCTGACTTTC. Its protein product is CASQTGNRFLSGANVLTF.